A selection of T cell receptor beta chains follows, all from one sample in a study of T cell repertoires in cytomegalovirus infection. Via MiXCR, TCRdb re-called the reads, giving one row per CDR3 protein. In the table there are roughly 280,000 distinct CDR3 sequences, approximately 9% of which are singletons. The sample taken for sequencing was PBMCs. These receptors were taken from a human donor in good health (CMV status not recorded). Some clones in this sample may be carry-over from other donors' samples. The CDR3 runs from the conserved cysteine through the conserved F or W. Each record gives: clone size, D gene, J gene, V gene, CDR3 DNA, CDR3 protein. The D gene is left open where the match is weak. Only some rows state a clone size, as once, few, many or a class for expanded clones.

many,NA,TRBJ1-4,TRBV7-2,TGTGCCAGCAGCCCCGTAGCCTCGGCCATTAATGAAAAACTGTTTTTT,CASSPVASAINEKLFF
many,NA,TRBJ1-1,TRBV7-8,TGTGCCAGCAGCTTAGTAAACTGGGACAACACTGAAGCTTTCTTT,CASSLVNWDNTEAFF
NA,TRBD1,TRBJ2-2,TRBV6-8,TGTGCCAGCAGCATTCTGACAGGGGGCGTCGACACCGGGGAGCTGTTTTTT,CASSILTGGVDTGELFF
many,NA,TRBJ1-2,TRBV7-2,TGTGCCAGCAGCTATAGTAATGAGGACTATGGCTACACCTTC,CASSYSNEDYGYTF
many,TRBD1,TRBJ1-1,TRBV12-3/TRBV12-4,TGTGCCAGCAGTCGTCGACAGGGGGCAAACACTGAAGCTTTCTTT,CASSRRQGANTEAFF
NA,NA,TRBJ2-1,TRBV5-8,TGTGCCAGCAGCTTGGTCGTTCTCTCCTACAATGAGCAGTTCTTC,CASSLVVLSYNEQFF
many,TRBD1,TRBJ2-6,TRBV5-1,TGCGCCAGCAGCCCTTTGACAGGGCCCTCTGGGGCCAACGTCCTGACTTTC,CASSPLTGPSGANVLTF
many,NA,TRBJ1-5,TRBV20-1,TGCAGTGCTAGAGATGGGATGGGCAATCAGCCCCAGCATTTT,CSARDGMGNQPQHF
many,NA,TRBJ2-7,TRBV7-8,TGTGCCAGCAGCTGGACGTGGGACACCTACGAGCAGTACTTC,CASSWTWDTYEQYF
many,TRBD2,TRBJ2-3,TRBV7-6,TGTGCCAGCAATCAAGCGGGGGGTTTCCCTAGCACAGATACGCAGTATTTT,CASNQAGGFPSTDTQYF
many,NA,TRBJ1-1,TRBV7-2,TGTGCCAGCAGCTTATGGATGAACACTGAAGCTTTCTTT,CASSLWMNTEAFF
many,NA,TRBJ1-2,TRBV7-2,TGTGCCAGCAGCTTGTTAGAGCTAGGGGGGCAGGGCTATGGCTACACCTTC,CASSLLELGGQGYGYTF
many,TRBD2,TRBJ2-1,TRBV3-1,TGTGCCAGCAGCCTAACTAGCGGGAGTATCGAACCGTTCTTC,CASSLTSGSIEPFF
NA,NA,TRBJ2-1,TRBV20-1,TGCAGTGCTATGGGGGCGGTCTCCTACAATGAGCAGTTCTTC,CSAMGAVSYNEQFF
NA,NA,TRBJ2-1,TRBV7-2,TGTGCCAGCAGCTCGGGACGATTCAATGAGCAGTTCTTC,CASSSGRFNEQFF
few,NA,TRBJ2-3,TRBV7-9,TGTGCCAGCAGCTTTCGAGACTCCTATACGCAGTATTTT,CASSFRDSYTQYF
NA,TRBD2,TRBJ2-7,TRBV7-2,TGTGCCAGCAGCTTAGAGACTAGCGGGAGGAGCTTGGGGAAACAGTACTTC,CASSLETSGRSLGKQYF
NA,NA,TRBJ2-6,TRBV28,TGTGCCAGCAAGGGCGGGGCCGGTCCTTATGGGGCCAACGTCCTGACTTTC,CASKGGAGPYGANVLTF